Listed here is a single T cell receptor (beta chain). Its antigen remains unknown. All of the sorted populations showed purity greater than 98%. Germline V gene sequence: CDR1 SQVTM, CDR2 ANQGSEA. This CDR3 has 12 amino acids. The germline V and J ends were trimmed by 4 bases and 0 bases, with 6 bases remaining between them. What was sequenced were expressed TCRB transcripts, since all of the isolated RNA had been reverse transcribed. This table comes from immunoSEQ multiplex PCR, and its TCRdb copy is limited to in-frame clones, with some not included. The top ten clones hold more than 1.4% of a sample with about 48,000 clones, 42% of them seen once. The data were taken from a study of beta chain features in type 1 diabetes. Study findings and constraints: Any role of HLA type in TCRB rearrangement remained unresolved here. Patients with Type 1 diabetes showed moderately but significantly shorter TCRB CDR3s in all four CD4+ subsets.

This receptor was identified in a man aged 25 to 45 with type 1 diabetes. The V and J genes are TRBV29-1 and TRBJ2-5, with D possibly matching TRBD1 (5 bases). Sequencing was done on a sample of Tregs from blood. CDR3 sequence: CSVADNQETQYF. The CDR3 DNA reads as TGCAGCGTTGCGGACAACCAAGAGACCCAGTACTTC.